These T cell receptor beta chains were read from a single sample in a study of T cells in narcolepsy. This table comes from immunoSEQ multiplex PCR, and its TCRdb copy is limited to in-frame clones, with some not included. The sample yields some 25,000 clones, 85% to 90% seen once. Sequenced sample: CD45RA- memory CD4+ T cells from PBMCs. These TCRs come from a human donor with narcolepsy. Both conserved end residues are part of each CDR3. Fields, in order: V gene, D gene, clone size, J gene, CDR3 DNA, CDR3 protein. D genes are given only for firm matches. Rows may omit the clone size; those that give it use once, few, many or a size class.

v_call: TRBV30
d_call: TRBD2
clone_size: -
j_call: TRBJ2-7
cdr3_nt: TGTGCCTGGAGTGGGACACGAGCGGGAAATCTTTACGAGCAGTACTTC
cdr3_aa: CAWSGTRAGNLYEQYF

v_call: TRBV19
d_call: -
clone_size: -
j_call: TRBJ1-5
cdr3_nt: TGTGCCAGTACCACCCAGGGGCTCCATCAGCCCCAGCATTTT
cdr3_aa: CASTTQGLHQPQHF

v_call: TRBV5-4
d_call: TRBD2
clone_size: once
j_call: TRBJ2-2
cdr3_nt: TGTGCCAGCAGCTTGGCGGGAGGGCCGTTCGGGGAGCTGTTTTTT
cdr3_aa: CASSLAGGPFGELFF

v_call: TRBV7-5
d_call: -
clone_size: once
j_call: TRBJ2-1
cdr3_nt: TGTGTCAGAAGCTTGGGCTGGAACAATGAGCAGTTCTTC
cdr3_aa: CVRSLGWNNEQFF

v_call: TRBV11-3
d_call: -
clone_size: -
j_call: TRBJ2-2
cdr3_nt: TGTGCCAGCAGCGTCGCCCCGGGAACCGGGGAGCTGTTTTTT
cdr3_aa: CASSVAPGTGELFF

v_call: TRBV18
d_call: TRBD1
clone_size: -
j_call: TRBJ2-3
cdr3_nt: TGTGCCAGCTCACCACCGCAGGGACAGGGGACAGATACGCAGTATTTT
cdr3_aa: CASSPPQGQGTDTQYF

v_call: TRBV18
d_call: TRBD1
clone_size: -
j_call: TRBJ1-5
cdr3_nt: TGTGCCAGCTCACCACCCGGGACAGGGATTAGCAATCAGCCCCAGCATTTT
cdr3_aa: CASSPPGTGISNQPQHF

v_call: TRBV19
d_call: -
clone_size: once
j_call: TRBJ1-5
cdr3_nt: TGTGCCAGCACGGACAGTTATAGCAATCAGCCCCAGCATTTT
cdr3_aa: CASTDSYSNQPQHF

v_call: TRBV5-4
d_call: -
clone_size: -
j_call: TRBJ1-2
cdr3_nt: TGTGCCAGCAGCTTGGTAGGGGGGGACTATGGCTACACCTTC
cdr3_aa: CASSLVGGDYGYTF

v_call: TRBV20-1
d_call: -
clone_size: once
j_call: TRBJ1-2
cdr3_nt: TGCAGTGCTGCTCAGATCCCAGGACTCTTC
cdr3_aa: CSAAQIPGLF

v_call: TRBV30
d_call: -
clone_size: few
j_call: TRBJ1-2
cdr3_nt: TGTGCCTGGAGTTTCTTCGGAGGTGTGAATGGCTACACCTTC
cdr3_aa: CAWSFFGGVNGYTF

v_call: TRBV5-6
d_call: TRBD1
clone_size: -
j_call: TRBJ1-1
cdr3_nt: TGTGCCAGCAGCGTGACAGGGGGCACTGAAGCTTTCTTT
cdr3_aa: CASSVTGGTEAFF

v_call: TRBV5-4
d_call: TRBD1
clone_size: -
j_call: TRBJ2-3
cdr3_nt: TGTGCCAGCAGCCCCCAGGGGGCGCAATGGGATACGCAGTATTTT
cdr3_aa: CASSPQGAQWDTQYF

v_call: TRBV6-1
d_call: -
clone_size: -
j_call: TRBJ1-1
cdr3_nt: TGTGCCAGCAGTGAAGGCGTCCCCAAGACTGAAGCTTTCTTT
cdr3_aa: CASSEGVPKTEAFF

v_call: TRBV30
d_call: TRBD1
clone_size: -
j_call: TRBJ1-2
cdr3_nt: TGTGCCTGGAGTGGGGGGGGTTTAGGACAGGGCGGCTACACCTTC
cdr3_aa: CAWSGGGLGQGGYTF

v_call: TRBV4-1
d_call: -
clone_size: -
j_call: TRBJ1-3
cdr3_nt: TGCGCCAGCAGCCAAGTATCAACACAGGGTGCTGGAAACACCATATATTTT
cdr3_aa: CASSQVSTQGAGNTIYF

v_call: TRBV2
d_call: TRBD1
clone_size: few
j_call: TRBJ2-5
cdr3_nt: TGTGCCAGCAGGACAGGGGCCCCAGAGACCCAGTACTTC
cdr3_aa: CASRTGAPETQYF

v_call: TRBV7-2
d_call: -
clone_size: -
j_call: TRBJ1-1
cdr3_nt: TGTGCCAGCAGCTTAGACCTTTCCGGAGCTTTCTTT
cdr3_aa: CASSLDLSGAFF

v_call: TRBV6-1
d_call: -
clone_size: -
j_call: TRBJ1-3
cdr3_nt: TGTGCCAGCACTGATGTATTGAGCGGAAACACCATATATTTT
cdr3_aa: CASTDVLSGNTIYF

v_call: TRBV28
d_call: -
clone_size: -
j_call: TRBJ1-2
cdr3_nt: TGTGCCAGCAGTACCCCTATGACAGCTAACTATGGCTACACCTTC
cdr3_aa: CASSTPMTANYGYTF

v_call: TRBV4-2
d_call: -
clone_size: -
j_call: TRBJ2-7
cdr3_nt: TGTGCCAGCAGCCAAGATCCAACAGTTGCCTACGAGCAGTACTTC
cdr3_aa: CASSQDPTVAYEQYF

v_call: TRBV10-1
d_call: TRBD1
clone_size: few
j_call: TRBJ1-1
cdr3_nt: TGCGCCAGGGGGGACAGAGTCTGGCAAAGGGTTGAAGCTTTCTTT
cdr3_aa: CARGDRVWQRVEAFF

v_call: TRBV2
d_call: TRBD2
clone_size: -
j_call: TRBJ2-1
cdr3_nt: TGTGCCAGCAGTACTAGCGGGAGGGCGAATGAGCAGTTCTTC
cdr3_aa: CASSTSGRANEQFF

v_call: TRBV7-2
d_call: -
clone_size: few
j_call: TRBJ1-5
cdr3_nt: TGTGCCAGCAGCTTAGAAGGAGTCTATCAGCCCCAGCATTTT
cdr3_aa: CASSLEGVYQPQHF

v_call: TRBV6-8
d_call: TRBD1
clone_size: -
j_call: TRBJ2-7
cdr3_nt: TGTGCCAGCCCCGGGACAGGGCCCGAGCAGTACTTC
cdr3_aa: CASPGTGPEQYF

v_call: TRBV2
d_call: TRBD1
clone_size: -
j_call: TRBJ1-1
cdr3_nt: TGTGCCAGCAGGACAGGGCTACAGGGCACTGAAGCTTTCTTT
cdr3_aa: CASRTGLQGTEAFF

v_call: TRBV19
d_call: -
clone_size: -
j_call: TRBJ2-3
cdr3_nt: TGTGCCAGTAGTAAGGAGGCCCGGTTGGGGGATACGCAGTATTTT
cdr3_aa: CASSKEARLGDTQYF

v_call: TRBV6-5
d_call: -
clone_size: -
j_call: TRBJ2-2
cdr3_nt: TGTGCCAGCAGACAGATCAATACGAACACCGGGGAGCTGTTTTTT
cdr3_aa: CASRQINTNTGELFF

v_call: TRBV4-2
d_call: -
clone_size: -
j_call: TRBJ1-2
cdr3_nt: TGTGCCAGCAGCGCACAGGGTCGGGGAACTCGGAACTATGGCTACACCTTC
cdr3_aa: CASSAQGRGTRNYGYTF

v_call: TRBV9
d_call: -
clone_size: -
j_call: TRBJ2-7
cdr3_nt: TGTGCCAGCAGCGTGTCTCAGGTGAGAGGGGAGCAGTACTTC
cdr3_aa: CASSVSQVRGEQYF

v_call: TRBV6-5
d_call: TRBD1
clone_size: -
j_call: TRBJ1-5
cdr3_nt: TGTGCCAGCAGTTACGTCGGGACAGCTCAGCCCCAGCATTTT
cdr3_aa: CASSYVGTAQPQHF